The clone carrying this T cell receptor (beta chain) was recorded many times. The target antigen is unknown. These data belong to a study of identical twins. Study results and caveats: Because invariant MAIT and iNKT cells could be present, zero-insertion analyses could be partly confounded.

Healthy Caucasians were all of the donors. This CDR3 is 13 amino acids long. The junction had 5 bases not matched to a gene; V was cut back by 4 bases and J by 7 bases. The germline gives CDR1 WSHSY, CDR2 SAAADI. TCRdb ran MiXCR on the 5' RACE reads and lists one entry per CDR3 protein. This table holds more than 200,000 distinct CDR3 sequences, roughly an eighth found once. The genes are TRBV10-2 and TRBJ1-2; 8 positions match TRBD1. Sample: memory (CD45RO+) T cells sorted from blood. This sequence was found in a young woman in good health. As DNA, the CDR3 is TGCGCCAGCAGTGCGACAGGGGCCCTTGGCTACACCTTC. This encodes CASSATGALGYTF.